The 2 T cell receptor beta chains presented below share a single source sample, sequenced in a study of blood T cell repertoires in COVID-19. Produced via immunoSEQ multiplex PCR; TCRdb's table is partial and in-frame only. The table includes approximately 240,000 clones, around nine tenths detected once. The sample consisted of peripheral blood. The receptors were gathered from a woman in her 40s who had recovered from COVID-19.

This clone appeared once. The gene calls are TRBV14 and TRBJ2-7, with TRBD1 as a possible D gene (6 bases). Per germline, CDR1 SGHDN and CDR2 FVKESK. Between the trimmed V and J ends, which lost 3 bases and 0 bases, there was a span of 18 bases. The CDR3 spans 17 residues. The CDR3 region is CASSQRGSVVSSYEQYF. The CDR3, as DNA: TGTGCCAGCAGCCAGAGGGGGTCCGTGGTTAGCTCCTACGAGCAGTACTTC. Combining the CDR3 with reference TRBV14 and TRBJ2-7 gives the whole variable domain EAGVTQFPSHSVIEKGQTVTLRCDPISGHDNLYWYRRVMGKEIKFLLHFVKESKQDESGMPNNRFLAERTGGTYSTLKVQPAELEDSGVYFCASSQRGSVVSSYEQYFGPGTRLTVT.

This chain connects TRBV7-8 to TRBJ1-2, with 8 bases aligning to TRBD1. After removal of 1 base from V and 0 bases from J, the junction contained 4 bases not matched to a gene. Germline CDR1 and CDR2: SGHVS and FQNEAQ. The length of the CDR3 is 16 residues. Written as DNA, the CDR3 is TGTGCCAGCAGCTTAGTCGCAGGGGGCTCTAACTATGGCTACACCTTC. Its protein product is CASSLVAGGSNYGYTF.